This is a list of T cell receptor beta chains from one sample in a study of vaccination and CD4 T cells after COVID-19. Their recognized antigens are unknown. MiXCR, applied by TCRdb to the PCR reads, yields one record per CDR3 protein. The sample carries about 15,000 distinct CDR3 sequences, approximately 51% recorded once. This sample comprised CD4+ T cells from blood, cultured in vitro, obtained before SARS-CoV-2 vaccination. All receptors come from a human donor who had recovered from COVID-19. CDR3s include the opening cysteine and the closing phenylalanine or tryptophan. Each record gives: D gene, clone size, J gene, V gene, CDR3 protein, CDR3 DNA. The D gene is left open where the match is weak. The size of a clone is reported for some rows only, either as once, few or many, or as a class for expanded clones.

D: NA; size: NA; J: TRBJ1-5; V: TRBV6-1; CDR3: CASGPDSTNQPQHF; DNA: TGTGCCAGCGGGCCGGACAGTACCAATCAGCCCCAGCATTTT
D: NA; size: NA; J: TRBJ2-1; V: TRBV7-9; CDR3: CASSLGVGSGNEQFF; DNA: TGTGCCAGCAGCTTAGGGGTCGGGTCGGGCAATGAGCAGTTCTTC
D: NA; size: NA; J: TRBJ2-7; V: TRBV30; CDR3: CAWSGQRDSYEQYF; DNA: TGTGCCTGGAGTGGGCAGAGGGACTCCTACGAGCAGTACTTC
D: NA; size: NA; J: TRBJ2-7; V: TRBV6-1; CDR3: CASSEGIADSYEQYF; DNA: TGTGCCAGCAGTGAGGGAATAGCGGACTCCTACGAGCAGTACTTC
D: TRBD1; size: NA; J: TRBJ2-7; V: TRBV5-4; CDR3: CASSQMGRGQGEQYF; DNA: TGTGCCAGCAGCCAGATGGGCAGGGGGCAAGGCGAGCAGTACTTC
D: NA; size: few; J: TRBJ1-2; V: TRBV24-1; CDR3: CATSDPRALPYGYTF; DNA: TGTGCCACCAGTGACCCGCGGGCGCTCCCTTATGGCTACACCTTC
D: NA; size: few; J: TRBJ1-2; V: TRBV28; CDR3: CASRSSRQGYTF; DNA: TGTGCCAGCAGATCTTCCAGACAGGGCTACACCTTC
D: TRBD1; size: NA; J: TRBJ2-7; V: TRBV20-1; CDR3: CSASTADRAVYEQYF; DNA: TGCAGTGCTAGTACCGCGGACAGGGCGGTGTACGAGCAGTACTTC
D: TRBD2; size: NA; J: TRBJ2-1; V: TRBV5-1; CDR3: CASSLVGGRGNNEQFF; DNA: TGCGCCAGCAGCTTGGTTGGCGGGAGGGGGAACAATGAGCAGTTCTTC
D: TRBD1; size: NA; J: TRBJ1-1; V: TRBV5-1; CDR3: CASSWMTGGDTEAFF; DNA: TGCGCCAGCAGCTGGATGACAGGGGGGGACACTGAAGCTTTCTTT
D: TRBD1; size: once; J: TRBJ2-3; V: TRBV4-2; CDR3: CASSQGTGGADTQYF; DNA: TGTGCCAGCAGCCAAGGGACAGGGGGCGCAGATACGCAGTATTTT
D: NA; size: few; J: TRBJ2-5; V: TRBV21-1; CDR3: CASSDPRLAGRETQYF; DNA: TGTGCCAGCAGCGACCCTAGACTAGCGGGGAGGGAGACCCAGTACTTC
D: NA; size: NA; J: TRBJ2-2; V: TRBV7-3; CDR3: CASSLSGGGPREMFF; DNA: TGTGCCAGCAGCTTAAGTGGAGGGGGACCCAGGGAGATGTTTTTT
D: TRBD2; size: NA; J: TRBJ2-5; V: TRBV7-8; CDR3: CASSLGLAQTQYF; DNA: TGTGCCAGCAGCTTGGGACTAGCTCAGACCCAGTACTTC
D: TRBD2; size: NA; J: TRBJ2-5; V: TRBV19; CDR3: CASSGGTTRRGETQYF; DNA: TGTGCCAGTAGTGGAGGGACTACCCGACGGGGAGAGACCCAGTACTTC
D: NA; size: NA; J: TRBJ1-6; V: TRBV20-1; CDR3: CSARGAEYNSPLHF; DNA: TGCAGTGCTAGAGGGGCAGAATATAATTCACCCCTCCACTTT
D: NA; size: few; J: TRBJ2-2; V: TRBV5-1; CDR3: CASSLVVSGELFF; DNA: TGCGCCAGCAGCTTGGTAGTCTCCGGGGAGCTGTTTTTT
D: NA; size: NA; J: TRBJ2-3; V: TRBV10-2; CDR3: CASSLRTDTQYF; DNA: TGCGCCAGCAGTCTCCGCACAGATACGCAGTATTTT